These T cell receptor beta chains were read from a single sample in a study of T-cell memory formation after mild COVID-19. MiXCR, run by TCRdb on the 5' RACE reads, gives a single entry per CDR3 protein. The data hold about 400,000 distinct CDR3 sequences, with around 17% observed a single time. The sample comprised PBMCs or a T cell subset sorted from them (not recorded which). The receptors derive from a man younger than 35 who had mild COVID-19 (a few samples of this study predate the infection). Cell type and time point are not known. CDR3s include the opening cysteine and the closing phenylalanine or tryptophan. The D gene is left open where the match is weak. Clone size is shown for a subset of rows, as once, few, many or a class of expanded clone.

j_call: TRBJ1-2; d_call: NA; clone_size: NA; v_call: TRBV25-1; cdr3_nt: TGTGCCAGCAGTGACAGACAGTTCCATGGCTACACCTTC; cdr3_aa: CASSDRQFHGYTF
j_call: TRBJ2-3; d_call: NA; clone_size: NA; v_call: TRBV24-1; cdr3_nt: TGTGCCACCAGGGGAAACACAGATACGCAGTATTTT; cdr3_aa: CATRGNTDTQYF
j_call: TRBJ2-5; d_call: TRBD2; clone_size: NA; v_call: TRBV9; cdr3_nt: TGTGCCAGCAGCGTAGAGGGACTAGCGGGGGGCCGGGCGGAGACCCAGTACTTC; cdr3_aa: CASSVEGLAGGRAETQYF
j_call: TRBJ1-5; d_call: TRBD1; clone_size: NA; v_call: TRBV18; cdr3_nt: TGTGCCAGCTCATCGCAAGGGAGGCAGGGGGGACAGCCCCAGCATTTT; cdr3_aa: CASSSQGRQGGQPQHF
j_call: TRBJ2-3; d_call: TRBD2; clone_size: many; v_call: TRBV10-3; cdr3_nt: TGTGCCGTTCAGGAACCGACTAGCGGGGGGGCAAATACGCAGTATTTT; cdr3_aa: CAVQEPTSGGANTQYF
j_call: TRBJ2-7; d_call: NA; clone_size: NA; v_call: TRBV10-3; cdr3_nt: TGTGCCATCAGTGCAGGGTATGAGCAGTACTTC; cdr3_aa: CAISAGYEQYF
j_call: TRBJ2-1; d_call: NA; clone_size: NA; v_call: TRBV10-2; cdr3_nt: TGCGCCAGCAGTGATCTCGGGACACCCTCAGTGAATGAGCAGTTCTTC; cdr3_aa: CASSDLGTPSVNEQFF
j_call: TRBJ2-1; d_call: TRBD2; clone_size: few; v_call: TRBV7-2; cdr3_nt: TGTGCCAGCGTTGGGACTAGCGGGGCCTACAATGAGCAGTTCTTC; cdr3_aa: CASVGTSGAYNEQFF
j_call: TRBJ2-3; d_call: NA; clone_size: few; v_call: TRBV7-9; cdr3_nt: TGTGCCAGCAGCTTAGCGCGGGAAAGCACAGATACGCAGTATTTT; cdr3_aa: CASSLARESTDTQYF
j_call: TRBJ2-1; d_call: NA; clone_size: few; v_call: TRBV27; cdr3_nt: TGTGCCAGCAGTTCATGGCGGAGCAATGAGCAGTTCTTC; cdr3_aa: CASSSWRSNEQFF
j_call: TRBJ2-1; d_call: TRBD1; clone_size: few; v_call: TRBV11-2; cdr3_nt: TGTGCCAGCAGCCGACCCCCCGGGACAGGGGACAATGAGCAGTTCTTC; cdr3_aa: CASSRPPGTGDNEQFF
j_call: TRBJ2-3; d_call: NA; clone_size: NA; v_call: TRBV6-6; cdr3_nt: TGTGCCAGCAGTTACGAGAGGGCTCCATTCACAGATACGCAGTATTTT; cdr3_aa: CASSYERAPFTDTQYF
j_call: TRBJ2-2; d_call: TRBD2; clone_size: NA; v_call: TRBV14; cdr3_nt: TGTGCCAGCAGCTCGTCGTCGGGACTAGCGGTGCACACCGGGGAGCTGTTTTTT; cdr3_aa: CASSSSSGLAVHTGELFF
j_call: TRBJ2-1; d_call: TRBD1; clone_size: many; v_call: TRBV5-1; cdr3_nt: TGCGCCAGCAGCTTTTTAACAGGGGATGGAGCTGAGCAGTTCTTC; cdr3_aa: CASSFLTGDGAEQFF
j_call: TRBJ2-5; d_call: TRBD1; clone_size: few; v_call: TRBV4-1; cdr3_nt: TGCGCCAGCAGCCAAGTTACGGGACAGTTAGAGACCCAGTACTTC; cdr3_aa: CASSQVTGQLETQYF
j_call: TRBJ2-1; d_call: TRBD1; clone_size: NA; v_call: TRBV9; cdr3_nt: TGTGCCAGCAGCGCCGGGACAGGGTCCTACAATGAGCAGTTCTTC; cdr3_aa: CASSAGTGSYNEQFF
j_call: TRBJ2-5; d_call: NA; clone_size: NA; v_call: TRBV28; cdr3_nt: TGTGCCAGCAGCGTTCCGCGCAGGGGTGAGACCCAGTACTTC; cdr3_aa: CASSVPRRGETQYF
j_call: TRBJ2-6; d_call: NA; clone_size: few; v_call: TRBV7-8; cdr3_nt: TGTGCCAGCAGCGCTCTACCGGTGTCTGGGGCCAACGTCCTGACTTTC; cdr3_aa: CASSALPVSGANVLTF
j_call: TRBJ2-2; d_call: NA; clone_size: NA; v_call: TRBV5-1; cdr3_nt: TGCGCCAGCAGCCTTGACACCGAAGGCGGGGAGCTGTTTTTT; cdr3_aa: CASSLDTEGGELFF
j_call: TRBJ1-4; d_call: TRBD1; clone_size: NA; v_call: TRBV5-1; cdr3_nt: TGCGCCAGCAGCTGGACAGGGTCTACTAATGAAAAACTGTTTTTT; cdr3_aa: CASSWTGSTNEKLFF